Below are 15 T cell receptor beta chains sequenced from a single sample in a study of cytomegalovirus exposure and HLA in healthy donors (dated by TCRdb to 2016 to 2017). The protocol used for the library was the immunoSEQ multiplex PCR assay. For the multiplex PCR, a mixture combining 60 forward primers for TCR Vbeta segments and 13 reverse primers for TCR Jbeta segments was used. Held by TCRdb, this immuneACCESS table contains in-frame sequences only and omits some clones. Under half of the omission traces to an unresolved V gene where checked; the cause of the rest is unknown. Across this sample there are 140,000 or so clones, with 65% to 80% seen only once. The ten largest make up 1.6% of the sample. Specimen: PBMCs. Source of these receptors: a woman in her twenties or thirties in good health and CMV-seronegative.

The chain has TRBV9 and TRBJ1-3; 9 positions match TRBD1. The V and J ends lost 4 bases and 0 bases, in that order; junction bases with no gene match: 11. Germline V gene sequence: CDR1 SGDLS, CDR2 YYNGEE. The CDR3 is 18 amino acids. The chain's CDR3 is CASSLAGTGSVSGNTIYF. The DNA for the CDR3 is TGTGCCAGCAGCCTCGCCGGGACAGGGTCGGTCTCTGGAAACACCATATATTTT.

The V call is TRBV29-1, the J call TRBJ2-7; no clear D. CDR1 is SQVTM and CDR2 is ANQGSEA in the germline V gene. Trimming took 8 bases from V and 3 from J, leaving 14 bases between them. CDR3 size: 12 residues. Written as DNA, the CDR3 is TGCAGCCCGAGAGACTGTTACTACGAGCAGTACGTC. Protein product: CSPRDCYYEQYV.

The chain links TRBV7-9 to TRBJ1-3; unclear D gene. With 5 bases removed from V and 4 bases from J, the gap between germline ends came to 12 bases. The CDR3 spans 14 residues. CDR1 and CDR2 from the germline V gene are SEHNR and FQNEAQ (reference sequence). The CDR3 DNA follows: TGTGCCAGCAGCGCCTTACGGGGAGGAAACACCATATATTTT. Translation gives CASSALRGGNTIYF.

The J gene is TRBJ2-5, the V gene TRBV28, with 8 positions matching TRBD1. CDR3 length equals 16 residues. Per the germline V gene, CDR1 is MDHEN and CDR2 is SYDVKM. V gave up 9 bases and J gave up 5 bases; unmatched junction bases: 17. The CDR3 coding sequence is TGTGCCAGTTCTCATGGCCCCAGGGGGCCCGGTGAGACCCAGTACTTC. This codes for CASSHGPRGPGETQYF.

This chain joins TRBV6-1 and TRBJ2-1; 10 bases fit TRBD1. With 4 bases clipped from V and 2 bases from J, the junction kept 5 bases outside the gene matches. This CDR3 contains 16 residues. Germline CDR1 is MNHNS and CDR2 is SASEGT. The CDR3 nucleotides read TGTGCCAGCAGTGTAAGACAGGGGGCCCCCTACAATGAGCAGTTCTTC. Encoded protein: CASSVRQGAPYNEQFF.

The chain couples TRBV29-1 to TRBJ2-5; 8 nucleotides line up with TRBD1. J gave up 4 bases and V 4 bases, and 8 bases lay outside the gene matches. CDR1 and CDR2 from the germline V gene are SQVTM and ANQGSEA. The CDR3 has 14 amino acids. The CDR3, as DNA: TGCAGCGTTGTAATGGACAGGGTCAGAGAGACCCAGTACTTC. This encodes CSVVMDRVRETQYF.

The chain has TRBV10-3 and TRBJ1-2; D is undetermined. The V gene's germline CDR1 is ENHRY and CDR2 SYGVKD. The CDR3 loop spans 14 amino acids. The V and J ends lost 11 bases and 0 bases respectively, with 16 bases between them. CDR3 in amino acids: CAAKGGESNYGYTF. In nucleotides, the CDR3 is TGTGCCGCCAAGGGCGGGGAGTCTAACTATGGCTACACCTTC.

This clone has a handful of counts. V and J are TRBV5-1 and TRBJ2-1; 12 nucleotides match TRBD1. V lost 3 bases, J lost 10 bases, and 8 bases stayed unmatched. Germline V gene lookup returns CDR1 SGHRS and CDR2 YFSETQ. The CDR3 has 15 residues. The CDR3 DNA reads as TGCGCCAGCAGCTCGGGAGGGACAGGGGGCAGGGAGCAGTTCTTC. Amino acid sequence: CASSSGGTGGREQFF.

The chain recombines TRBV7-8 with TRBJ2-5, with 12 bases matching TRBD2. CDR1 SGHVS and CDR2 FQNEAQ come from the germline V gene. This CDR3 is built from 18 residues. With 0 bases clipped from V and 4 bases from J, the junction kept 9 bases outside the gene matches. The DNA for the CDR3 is TGTGCCAGCAGCTTAGCCACCCGGACTAGCGGGAAGCGAGAGACCCAGTACTTC. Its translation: CASSLATRTSGKRETQYF. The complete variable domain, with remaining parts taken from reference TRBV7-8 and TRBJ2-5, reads GAGVSQSPRYKVAKRGQDVALRCDPISGHVSLFWYQQALGQGPEFLTYFQNEAQLDKSGLPSDRFFAERPEGSVSTLKIQRTQQEDSAVYLCASSLATRTSGKRETQYFGPGTRLLVL.

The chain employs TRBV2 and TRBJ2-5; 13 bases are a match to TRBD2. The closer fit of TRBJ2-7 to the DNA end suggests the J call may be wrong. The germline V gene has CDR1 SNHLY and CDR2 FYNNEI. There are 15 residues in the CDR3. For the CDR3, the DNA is TGTGCCAGCAGTAGGACTAGCGGGGGCGGGTACGAGCAGTACTTC. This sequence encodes CASSRTSGGGYEQYF.

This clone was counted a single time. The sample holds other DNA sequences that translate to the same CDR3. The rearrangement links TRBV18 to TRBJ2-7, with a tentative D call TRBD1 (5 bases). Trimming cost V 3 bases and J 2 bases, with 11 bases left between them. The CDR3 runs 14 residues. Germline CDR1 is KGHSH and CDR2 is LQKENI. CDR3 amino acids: CASSPRQGTYEQYF. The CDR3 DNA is TGTGCCAGCTCACCCAGGCAGGGTACCTACGAGCAGTACTTC.

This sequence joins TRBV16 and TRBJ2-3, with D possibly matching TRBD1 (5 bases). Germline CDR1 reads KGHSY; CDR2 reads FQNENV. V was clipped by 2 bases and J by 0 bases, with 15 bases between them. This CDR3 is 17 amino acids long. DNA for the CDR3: TGTGCCAGCAGCCAAAACAGTCAGGACATTAGCACAGATACGCAGTATTTT. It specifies CASSQNSQDISTDTQYF. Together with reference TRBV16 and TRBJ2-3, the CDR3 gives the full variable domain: GEEVAQTPKHLVRGEGQKAKLYCAPIKGHSYVFWYQQVLKNEFKFLISFQNENVFDETGMPKERFSAKCLPNSPCSLEIQATKLEDSAVYFCASSQNSQDISTDTQYFGPGTRLTVL.

The CDR3 DNA reads as TGTGCCAGCAGCATTCCGGGACTAGGCTGGGTTGGCACAGATACGCAGTATTTT. This codes for CASSIPGLGWVGTDTQYF. The rearrangement uses TRBV5-8 and TRBJ2-3; 8 bases map to TRBD2. Germline V gives CDR1 SGHTS, CDR2 YDEGEE. This CDR3 contains 18 residues. The V segment lost 4 bases and the J segment 1 base; nucleotides outside the gene matches: 14.

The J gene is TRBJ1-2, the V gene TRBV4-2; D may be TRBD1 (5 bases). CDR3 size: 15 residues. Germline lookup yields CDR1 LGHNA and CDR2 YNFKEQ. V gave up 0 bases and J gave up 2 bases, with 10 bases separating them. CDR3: CASSQDPRENYGYTF. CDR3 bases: TGTGCCAGCAGCCAAGACCCCAGGGAAAACTATGGCTACACCTTC.

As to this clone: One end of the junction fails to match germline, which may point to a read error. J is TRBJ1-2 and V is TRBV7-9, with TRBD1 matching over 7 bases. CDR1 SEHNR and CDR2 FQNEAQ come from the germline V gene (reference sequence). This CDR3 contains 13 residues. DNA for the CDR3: TGTTCCAGCAGCTTAGTTTTTGGGACAGCCAACACCTTC. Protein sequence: CSSSLVFGTANTF.